A single TCR beta chain is shown here with its context. The V gene's germline CDR1 is MDHEN and CDR2 SYDVKM. CDR3 length: 14 residues. The trim removed 8 bases at V and 6 bases at J, leaving 10 bases unmatched. The data were produced by immunoSEQ multiplex PCR, yet TCRdb's version contains in-frame clones alone and is incomplete. The sample shows tens of thousands of clones, approximately 83% of them seen only once. The record originates from a study of blood T cell repertoires in COVID-19. The chain combines TRBV28 with TRBJ1-5, with TRBD1 identical over 7 bases. This clonotype was obtained from a woman aged 60-70 years with acute or convalescent COVID-19. Sequencing was performed on peripheral blood. DNA of the CDR3: TGTGCCAGCGGACGAGGGGGCCGGGGTCAGCCCCAGCATTTT. This sequence encodes CASGRGGRGQPQHF.